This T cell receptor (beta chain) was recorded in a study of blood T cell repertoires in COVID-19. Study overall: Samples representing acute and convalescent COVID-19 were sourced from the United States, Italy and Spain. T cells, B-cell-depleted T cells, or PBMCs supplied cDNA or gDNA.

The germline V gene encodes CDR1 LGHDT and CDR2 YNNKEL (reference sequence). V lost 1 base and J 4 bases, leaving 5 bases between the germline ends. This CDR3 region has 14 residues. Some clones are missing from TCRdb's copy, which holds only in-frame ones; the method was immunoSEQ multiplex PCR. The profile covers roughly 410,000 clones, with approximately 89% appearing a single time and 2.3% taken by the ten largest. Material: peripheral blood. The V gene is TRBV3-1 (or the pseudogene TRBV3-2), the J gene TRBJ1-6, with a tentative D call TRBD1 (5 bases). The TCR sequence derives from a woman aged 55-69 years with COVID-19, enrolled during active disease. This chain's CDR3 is CASSQGQYNSPLHF. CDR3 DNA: TGTGCCAGCAGCCAAGGACAGTATAATTCACCCCTCCACTTT.